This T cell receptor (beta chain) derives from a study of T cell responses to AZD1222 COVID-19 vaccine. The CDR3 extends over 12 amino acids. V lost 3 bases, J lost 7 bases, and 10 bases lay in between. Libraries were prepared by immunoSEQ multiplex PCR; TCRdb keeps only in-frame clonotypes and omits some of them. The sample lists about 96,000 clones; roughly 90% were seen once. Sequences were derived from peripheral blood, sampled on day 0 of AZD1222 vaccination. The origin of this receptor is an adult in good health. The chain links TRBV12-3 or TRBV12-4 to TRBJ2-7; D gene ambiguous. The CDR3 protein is CASSFFPQEQYF. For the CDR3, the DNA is TGTGCCAGCAGTTTTTTCCCCCAAGAGCAGTACTTC.